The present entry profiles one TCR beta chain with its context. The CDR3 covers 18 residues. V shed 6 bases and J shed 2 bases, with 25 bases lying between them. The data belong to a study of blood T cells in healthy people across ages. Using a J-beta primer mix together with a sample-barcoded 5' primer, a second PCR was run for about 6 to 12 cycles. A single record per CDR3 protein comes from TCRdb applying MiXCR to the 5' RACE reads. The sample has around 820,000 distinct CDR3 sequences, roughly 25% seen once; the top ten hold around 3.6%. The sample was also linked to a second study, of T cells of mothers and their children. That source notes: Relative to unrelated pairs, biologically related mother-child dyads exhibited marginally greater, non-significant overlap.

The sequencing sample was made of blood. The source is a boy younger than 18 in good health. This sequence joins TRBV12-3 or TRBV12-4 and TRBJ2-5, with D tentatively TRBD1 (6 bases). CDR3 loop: CASSLNPTLDRKQETQYF. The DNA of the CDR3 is TGTGCCAGCAGCTTAAACCCTACCCTTGACAGGAAACAAGAGACCCAGTACTTC.